Listed below are T cell receptor beta chains from one sample, sequenced in a study of T-cell memory formation after mild COVID-19. One entry per CDR3 protein, called by TCRdb with MiXCR from the 5' RACE reads. The sample holds 580,000 or so distinct CDR3 sequences, around a sixth seen once. Sequenced sample: PBMCs or a T cell subset sorted from them (not recorded which). The receptors originated from an adult woman who had mild COVID-19 (a few samples of this study predate the infection). Cell type and time point are not known. Both conserved end residues are part of each CDR3. A D gene is named only where the DNA matches it firmly. For some rows the clone size is stated as once, few or many, or as a class when expanded; others skip it.

j_gene: TRBJ1-2
d_gene: NA
v_gene: TRBV5-6
abundance: NA
CDR3aa: CASSVDFAAPYGYTF
CDR3nt: TGTGCCAGCAGCGTGGACTTTGCTGCACCCTATGGCTACACCTTC

j_gene: TRBJ2-1
d_gene: TRBD2
v_gene: TRBV12-3/TRBV12-4
abundance: NA
CDR3aa: CASSPHGGGNRNEQFF
CDR3nt: TGTGCCAGCAGTCCCCACGGGGGGGGGAATAGGAATGAGCAGTTCTTC

j_gene: TRBJ1-3
d_gene: NA
v_gene: TRBV7-9
abundance: NA
CDR3aa: CASSLDARDPAF
CDR3nt: TGTGCCAGCAGCTTAGACGCTAGGGACCCCGCCTTT

j_gene: TRBJ2-7
d_gene: TRBD2
v_gene: TRBV3-1
abundance: few
CDR3aa: CASSRGLADSSYEQYF
CDR3nt: TGTGCCAGCAGCCGTGGACTAGCGGACTCCTCCTACGAGCAGTACTTC

j_gene: TRBJ2-7
d_gene: TRBD1
v_gene: TRBV12-3/TRBV12-4
abundance: few
CDR3aa: CASRLTGGPYEQYF
CDR3nt: TGTGCCAGCAGACTCACAGGGGGCCCCTACGAGCAGTACTTC

j_gene: TRBJ2-1
d_gene: TRBD2
v_gene: TRBV24-1
abundance: few
CDR3aa: CATSDLRTSGRASEQFF
CDR3nt: TGTGCCACCAGTGATTTGCGGACTAGCGGGAGGGCCAGTGAGCAGTTCTTC

j_gene: TRBJ2-5
d_gene: NA
v_gene: TRBV7-2
abundance: NA
CDR3aa: CASSLWEQGGRETQYF
CDR3nt: TGTGCCAGCAGCTTGTGGGAACAGGGAGGGAGAGAGACCCAGTACTTC

j_gene: TRBJ2-7
d_gene: TRBD1
v_gene: TRBV29-1
abundance: NA
CDR3aa: CSAGDRTSYEQYF
CDR3nt: TGCAGCGCCGGGGACAGGACTTCCTACGAGCAGTACTTC

j_gene: TRBJ2-7
d_gene: NA
v_gene: TRBV5-1
abundance: many
CDR3aa: CASSLTASSYEQYF
CDR3nt: TGCGCCAGCAGCTTGACTGCTAGCTCCTACGAGCAGTACTTC

j_gene: TRBJ1-2
d_gene: NA
v_gene: TRBV29-1
abundance: once
CDR3aa: CSVEVPRDPNYGYTF
CDR3nt: TGCAGCGTTGAAGTTCCCCGGGACCCGAACTATGGCTACACCTTC

j_gene: TRBJ2-3
d_gene: NA
v_gene: TRBV9
abundance: few
CDR3aa: CASSPASGNTDTQYF
CDR3nt: TGTGCCAGCAGCCCAGCCTCCGGAAACACAGATACGCAGTATTTT

j_gene: TRBJ2-5
d_gene: NA
v_gene: TRBV5-5
abundance: NA
CDR3aa: CASSVEWGAETQYF
CDR3nt: TGTGCCAGCAGCGTAGAGTGGGGGGCAGAGACCCAGTACTTC

j_gene: TRBJ2-1
d_gene: TRBD2
v_gene: TRBV5-1
abundance: NA
CDR3aa: CASSWQEGTSGLNEQFF
CDR3nt: TGCGCCAGCAGCTGGCAGGAAGGGACTAGCGGGCTCAATGAGCAGTTCTTC

j_gene: TRBJ1-1
d_gene: TRBD1
v_gene: TRBV2
abundance: few
CDR3aa: CASRPRQGPTEAFF
CDR3nt: TGTGCCAGCAGGCCAAGACAGGGGCCCACTGAAGCTTTCTTT

j_gene: TRBJ2-2
d_gene: NA
v_gene: TRBV7-3
abundance: NA
CDR3aa: CASSLNVLQGSGELFF
CDR3nt: TGTGCCAGCAGCTTAAACGTCCTTCAGGGATCCGGGGAGCTGTTTTTT

j_gene: TRBJ2-2
d_gene: TRBD2
v_gene: TRBV4-3
abundance: once
CDR3aa: CASSHGLAGVVTGELFF
CDR3nt: TGCGCCAGCAGCCACGGACTAGCGGGAGTTGTCACCGGGGAGCTGTTTTTT

j_gene: TRBJ2-5
d_gene: NA
v_gene: TRBV10-3
abundance: NA
CDR3aa: CAISGKEPETQYF
CDR3nt: TGTGCCATCAGTGGGAAGGAGCCAGAGACCCAGTACTTC

j_gene: TRBJ1-5
d_gene: NA
v_gene: TRBV7-9
abundance: NA
CDR3aa: CASSLEADQPQHF
CDR3nt: TGTGCCAGCAGCTTAGAGGCGGATCAGCCCCAGCATTTT

j_gene: TRBJ2-7
d_gene: NA
v_gene: TRBV29-1
abundance: NA
CDR3aa: CSVSKPGGLTYEQYF
CDR3nt: TGCAGCGTTTCGAAGCCCGGGGGCCTCACCTACGAGCAGTACTTC

j_gene: TRBJ1-3
d_gene: NA
v_gene: TRBV2
abundance: NA
CDR3aa: CASSPSLSSGNTIYF
CDR3nt: TGTGCCAGCAGTCCCTCACTGAGCTCTGGAAACACCATATATTTT

j_gene: TRBJ2-6
d_gene: NA
v_gene: TRBV3-1
abundance: few
CDR3aa: CASNRRTEGSGANVLTF
CDR3nt: TGTGCCAGCAACCGTAGGACAGAGGGCTCTGGGGCCAACGTCCTGACTTTC

j_gene: TRBJ1-3
d_gene: NA
v_gene: TRBV4-1
abundance: NA
CDR3aa: CASSQEIRFWGPGNTIYF
CDR3nt: TGCGCCAGCAGCCAAGAAATACGGTTTTGGGGTCCTGGAAACACCATATATTTT

j_gene: TRBJ1-2
d_gene: TRBD1
v_gene: TRBV19
abundance: few
CDR3aa: CASSRQGHSAIGYTF
CDR3nt: TGTGCCAGTAGCAGACAGGGGCACAGCGCCATTGGCTACACCTTC

j_gene: TRBJ2-1
d_gene: TRBD2
v_gene: TRBV28
abundance: few
CDR3aa: CASSLRPASGREQFF
CDR3nt: TGTGCCAGCAGTTTACGCCCAGCTAGCGGGAGAGAGCAGTTCTTC

j_gene: TRBJ2-3
d_gene: NA
v_gene: TRBV5-6
abundance: NA
CDR3aa: CASSSIPATDTQYF
CDR3nt: TGTGCCAGCAGCTCGATTCCCGCTACAGATACGCAGTATTTT